This is a list of T cell receptor beta chains from one sample in a study of T cell changes during pregnancy in multiple sclerosis. The table came from immunoSEQ multiplex PCR; TCRdb's copy has only in-frame clones and leaves some out. The sample records 50,000 to 70,000 clones, roughly 89% being singletons. Here the sequenced sample was peripheral blood, taken in the second trimester of pregnancy. The receptors derive from a female donor with multiple sclerosis, enrolled in a pregnancy study. The CDR3 runs from the conserved cysteine through the conserved F or W. The D gene is left open where the match is weak. The listing skips clone size in some rows; elsewhere it reads once, few, many or a size class.

>TRBV28|NA|15|NA|TRBJ1-2
CASSVAWGASYGYTF
TGTGCCAGCAGTGTCGCGTGGGGCGCCAGCTATGGCTACACCTTC
>TRBV5-1|NA|17|TRBD2|TRBJ2-3
CASSAGLAVFTTDTQYF
TGCGCCAGCAGCGCTGGACTAGCGGTTTTTACCACAGATACGCAGTATTTT
>TRBV19|NA|14|TRBD2|TRBJ2-3
CASSETSGRATQYF
TGTGCCAGTAGTGAGACTAGCGGGAGGGCTACGCAGTATTTT
>TRBV15|NA|15|TRBD2|TRBJ2-7
CATSRTSGDSYEQYF
TGTGCCACCAGCAGGACTAGCGGAGATTCCTACGAGCAGTACTTC
>TRBV9|once|14|NA|TRBJ2-7
CASSTIGSSYEQYF
TGTGCCAGCAGCACAATCGGGAGCTCCTACGAGCAGTACTTC
>TRBV6-1|NA|14|TRBD2|TRBJ2-2
CASIVAGGAGELFF
TGTGCCAGCATAGTAGCGGGGGGGGCCGGGGAGCTGTTTTTT
>TRBV7-4|medium-sized|15|NA|TRBJ2-5
CASTLGRRYQETQYF
TGTGCCAGCACCCTAGGTCGTAGGTACCAAGAGACCCAGTACTTC
>TRBV19|NA|13|NA|TRBJ2-1
CASTMGRRNEQFF
TGTGCCAGTACCATGGGGCGTCGAAATGAGCAGTTCTTC
>TRBV19|NA|14|NA|TRBJ2-2
CASSIAGFTGELFF
TGTGCCAGTAGTATCGCAGGATTCACCGGGGAGCTGTTTTTT
>TRBV9|NA|15|TRBD2|TRBJ2-3
CASSVISGRTDTQYF
TGTGCCAGCAGCGTAATCAGCGGGAGAACAGATACGCAGTATTTT
>TRBV2|NA|15|NA|TRBJ2-1
CASRGEAGGGNEQFF
TGTGCCAGCAGGGGGGAGGCCGGGGGTGGCAATGAGCAGTTCTTC
>TRBV30|NA|14|TRBD1|TRBJ1-2
CAWSTRTGGRGYTF
TGTGCCTGGAGTACAAGGACAGGGGGCAGAGGCTACACCTTC
>TRBV5-1|NA|15|TRBD2|TRBJ2-5
CASSPGTSGGETQYF
TGCGCCAGCAGCCCCGGGACTAGCGGGGGAGAGACCCAGTACTTC
>TRBV7-3|NA|15|TRBD2|TRBJ2-1
CASSLGLAGVDEQFF
TGTGCCAGCAGCTTGGGACTAGCGGGAGTCGATGAGCAGTTCTTC
>TRBV4-1|NA|15|TRBD1|TRBJ2-7
CASSQEDRVIYEQYF
TGCGCCAGCAGCCAAGAGGACAGGGTTATCTACGAGCAGTACTTC
>TRBV30|NA|13|NA|TRBJ2-2
CAWSLRNTGELFF
TGTGCCTGGAGTCTGCGGAACACCGGGGAGCTGTTTTTT
>TRBV7-3|few|15|NA|TRBJ2-1
CASSFNSAGLHEQFF
TGTGCCAGCAGCTTTAATAGCGCGGGCCTCCATGAGCAGTTCTTC